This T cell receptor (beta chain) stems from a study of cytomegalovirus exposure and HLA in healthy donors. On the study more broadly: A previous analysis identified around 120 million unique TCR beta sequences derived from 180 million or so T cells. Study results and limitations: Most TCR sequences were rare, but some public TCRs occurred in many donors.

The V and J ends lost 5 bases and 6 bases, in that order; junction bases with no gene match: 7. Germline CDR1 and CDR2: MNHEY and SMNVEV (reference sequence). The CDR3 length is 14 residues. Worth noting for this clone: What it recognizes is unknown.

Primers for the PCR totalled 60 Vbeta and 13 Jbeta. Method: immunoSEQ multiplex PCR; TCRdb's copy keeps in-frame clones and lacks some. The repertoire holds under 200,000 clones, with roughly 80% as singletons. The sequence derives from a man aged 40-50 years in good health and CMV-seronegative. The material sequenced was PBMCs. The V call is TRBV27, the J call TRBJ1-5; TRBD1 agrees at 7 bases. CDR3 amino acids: CASSPDREAQPQHF. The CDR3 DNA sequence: TGTGCCAGCAGTCCCGACAGGGAAGCTCAGCCCCAGCATTTT.